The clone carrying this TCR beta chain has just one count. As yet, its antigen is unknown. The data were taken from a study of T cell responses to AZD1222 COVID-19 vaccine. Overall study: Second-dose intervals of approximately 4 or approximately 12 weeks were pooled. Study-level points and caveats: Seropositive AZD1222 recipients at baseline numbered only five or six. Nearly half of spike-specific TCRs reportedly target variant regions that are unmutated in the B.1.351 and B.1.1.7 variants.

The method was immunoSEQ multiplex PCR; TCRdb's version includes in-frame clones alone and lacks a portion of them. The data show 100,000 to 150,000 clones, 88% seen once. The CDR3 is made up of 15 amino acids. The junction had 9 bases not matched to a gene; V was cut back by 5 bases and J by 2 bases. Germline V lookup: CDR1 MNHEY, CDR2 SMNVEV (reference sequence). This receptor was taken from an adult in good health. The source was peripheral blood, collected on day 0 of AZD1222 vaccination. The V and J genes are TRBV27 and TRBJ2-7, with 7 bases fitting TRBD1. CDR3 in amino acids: CASSISGTVAYEQYF. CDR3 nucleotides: TGTGCCAGCAGTATCTCCGGGACAGTGGCCTACGAGCAGTACTTC.